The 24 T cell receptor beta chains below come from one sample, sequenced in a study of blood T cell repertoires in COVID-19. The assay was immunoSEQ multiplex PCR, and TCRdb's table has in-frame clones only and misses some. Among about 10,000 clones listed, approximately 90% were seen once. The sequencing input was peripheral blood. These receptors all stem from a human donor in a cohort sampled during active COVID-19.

CDR3 protein: CASSSGGNSNQPQHF. The CDR3 DNA sequence: TGTGCCAGCAGCTCGGGGGGCAATAGCAATCAGCCCCAGCATTTT. The chain combines TRBV7-9 with TRBJ1-5, with a possible D match to TRBD1 (6 bases). Germline V gene sequence: CDR1 SEHNR, CDR2 FQNEAQ (reference sequence). The CDR3 sequence is 15 residues long. V shed 4 bases and J shed 0 bases, with 10 bases lying between them.

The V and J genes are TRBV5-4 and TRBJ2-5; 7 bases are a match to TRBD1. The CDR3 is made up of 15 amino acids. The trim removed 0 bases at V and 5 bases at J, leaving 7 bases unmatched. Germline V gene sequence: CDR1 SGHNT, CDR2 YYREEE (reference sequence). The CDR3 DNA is TGTGCCAGCAGCTTGGGCGACAGGGTAGGGGAGACCCAGTACTTC. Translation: CASSLGDRVGETQYF.

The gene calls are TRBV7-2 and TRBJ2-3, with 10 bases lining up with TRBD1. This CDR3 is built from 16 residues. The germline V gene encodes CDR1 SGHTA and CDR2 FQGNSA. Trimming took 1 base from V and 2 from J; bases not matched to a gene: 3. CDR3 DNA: TGTGCCAGCAGCTTAGGGACAGGGGGTTCCACAGATACGCAGTATTTT. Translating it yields CASSLGTGGSTDTQYF. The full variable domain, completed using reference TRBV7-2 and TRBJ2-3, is GAGVSQSPSNKVTEKGKDVELRCDPISGHTALYWYRQSLGQGLEFLIYFQGNSAPDKSGLPSDRFSAERTGGSVSTLTIQRTQQEDSAVYLCASSLGTGGSTDTQYFGPGTRLTVL.

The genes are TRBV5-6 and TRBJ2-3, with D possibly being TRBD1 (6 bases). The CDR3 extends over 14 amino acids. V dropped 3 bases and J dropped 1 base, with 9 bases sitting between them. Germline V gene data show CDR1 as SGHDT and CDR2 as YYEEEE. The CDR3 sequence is CASSSGHRTDTQYF. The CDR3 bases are TGTGCCAGCAGCTCGGGACACCGCACAGATACGCAGTATTTT.

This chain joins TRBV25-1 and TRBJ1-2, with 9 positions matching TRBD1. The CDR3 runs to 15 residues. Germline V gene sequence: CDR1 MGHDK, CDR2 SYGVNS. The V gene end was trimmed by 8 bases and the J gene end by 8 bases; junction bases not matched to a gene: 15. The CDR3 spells CASADLYRGRGGYTF. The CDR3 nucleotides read TGTGCCAGCGCTGACCTATACAGGGGGCGAGGAGGCTACACCTTC.

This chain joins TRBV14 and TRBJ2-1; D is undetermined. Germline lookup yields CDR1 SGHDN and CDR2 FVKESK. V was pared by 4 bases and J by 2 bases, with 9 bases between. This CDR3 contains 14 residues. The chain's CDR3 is CASSRSAPYNEQFF. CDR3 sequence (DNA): TGTGCCAGCAGCCGCTCAGCGCCCTACAATGAGCAGTTCTTC.

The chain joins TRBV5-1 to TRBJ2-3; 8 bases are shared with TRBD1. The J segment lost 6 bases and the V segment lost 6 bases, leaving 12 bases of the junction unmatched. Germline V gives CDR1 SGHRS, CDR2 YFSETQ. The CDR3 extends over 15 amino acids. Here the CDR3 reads CASTIGQGRLDTQYF. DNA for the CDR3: TGCGCCAGCACGATTGGACAGGGTAGATTGGATACGCAGTATTTT.

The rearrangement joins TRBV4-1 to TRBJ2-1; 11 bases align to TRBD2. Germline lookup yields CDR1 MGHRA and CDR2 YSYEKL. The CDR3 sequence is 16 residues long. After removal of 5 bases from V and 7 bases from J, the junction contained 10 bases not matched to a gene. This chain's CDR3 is CASSTDSGGALNEQFF. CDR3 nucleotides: TGCGCCAGCAGCACGGATAGCGGGGGGGCCTTAAATGAGCAGTTCTTC.

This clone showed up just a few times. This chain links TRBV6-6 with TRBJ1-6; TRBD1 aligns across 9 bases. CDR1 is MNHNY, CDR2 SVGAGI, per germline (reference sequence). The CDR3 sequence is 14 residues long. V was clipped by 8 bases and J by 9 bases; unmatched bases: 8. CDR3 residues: CASRDREIGSPLHF. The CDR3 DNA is TGTGCCAGCCGGGACAGGGAAATAGGTTCACCCCTCCACTTT.

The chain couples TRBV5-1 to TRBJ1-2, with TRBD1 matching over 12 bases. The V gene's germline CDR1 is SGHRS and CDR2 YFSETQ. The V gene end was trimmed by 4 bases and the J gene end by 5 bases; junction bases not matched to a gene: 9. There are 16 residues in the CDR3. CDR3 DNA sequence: TGCGCCAGCAGCCCCGGGACAGGGGGCGCTTTGTATGGCTACACCTTC. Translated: CASSPGTGGALYGYTF.

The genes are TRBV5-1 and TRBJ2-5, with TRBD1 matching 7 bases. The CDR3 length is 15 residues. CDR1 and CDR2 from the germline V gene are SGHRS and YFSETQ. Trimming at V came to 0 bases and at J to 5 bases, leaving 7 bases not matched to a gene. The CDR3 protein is CASSLGDRAGETQYF. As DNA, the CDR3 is TGCGCCAGCAGCTTGGGTGACAGGGCCGGCGAGACCCAGTACTTC. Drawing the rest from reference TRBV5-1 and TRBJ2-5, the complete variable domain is KAGVTQTPRYLIKTRGQQVTLSCSPISGHRSVSWYQQTPGQGLQFLFEYFSETQRNKGNFPGRFSGRQFSNSRSEMNVSTLELGDSALYLCASSLGDRAGETQYFGPGTRLLVL.

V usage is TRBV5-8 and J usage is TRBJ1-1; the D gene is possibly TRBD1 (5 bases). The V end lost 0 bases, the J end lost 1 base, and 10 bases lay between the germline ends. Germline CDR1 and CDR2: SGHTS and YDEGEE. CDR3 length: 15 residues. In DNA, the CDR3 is TGTGCCAGCAGCTTGGAGGGGAATCCGAACACTGAAGCTTTCTTT. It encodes CASSLEGNPNTEAFF.

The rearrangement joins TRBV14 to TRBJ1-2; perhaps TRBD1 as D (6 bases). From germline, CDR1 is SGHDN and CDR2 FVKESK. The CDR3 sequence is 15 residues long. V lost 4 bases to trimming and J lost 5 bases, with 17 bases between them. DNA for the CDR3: TGTGCCAGCAGCCCGCCGGGGGGCGATAATTATGGCTACACCTTC. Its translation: CASSPPGGDNYGYTF.

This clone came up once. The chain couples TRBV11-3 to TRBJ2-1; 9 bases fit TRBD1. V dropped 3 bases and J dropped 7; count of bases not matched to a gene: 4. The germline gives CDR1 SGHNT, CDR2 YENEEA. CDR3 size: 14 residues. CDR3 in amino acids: CASSLGQGLNEQFF. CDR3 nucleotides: TGTGCCAGCAGCTTGGGACAGGGTCTAAATGAGCAGTTCTTC. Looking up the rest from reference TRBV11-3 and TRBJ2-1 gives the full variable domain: EAGVVQSPRYKIIEKKQPVAFWCNPISGHNTLYWYLQNLGQGPELLIRYENEEAVDDSQLPKDRFSAERLKGVDSTLKIQPAELGDSAVYLCASSLGQGLNEQFFGPGTRLTVL.

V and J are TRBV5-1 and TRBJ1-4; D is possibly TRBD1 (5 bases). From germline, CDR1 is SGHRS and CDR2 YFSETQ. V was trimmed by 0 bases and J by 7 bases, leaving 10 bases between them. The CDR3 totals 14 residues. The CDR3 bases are TGCGCCAGCAGCTTGGGGCAGGGAGGTGAAAAACTGTTTTTT. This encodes CASSLGQGGEKLFF. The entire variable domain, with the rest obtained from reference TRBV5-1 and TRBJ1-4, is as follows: KAGVTQTPRYLIKTRGQQVTLSCSPISGHRSVSWYQQTPGQGLQFLFEYFSETQRNKGNFPGRFSGRQFSNSRSEMNVSTLELGDSALYLCASSLGQGGEKLFFGSGTQLSVL.

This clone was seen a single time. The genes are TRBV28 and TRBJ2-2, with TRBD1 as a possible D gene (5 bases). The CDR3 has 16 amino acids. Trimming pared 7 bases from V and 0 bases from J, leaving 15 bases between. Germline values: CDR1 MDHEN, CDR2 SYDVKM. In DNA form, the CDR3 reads TGTGCCAGCATCCCCGTGGGGCTCCCGAACACCGGGGAGCTGTTTTTT. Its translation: CASIPVGLPNTGELFF.

CDR3 coding DNA: TGTGCCATCAGTGTTCAGGGGGCTGGGGCCAACGTCCTGACTTTC. Its translation: CAISVQGAGANVLTF. The gene calls are TRBV10-3 and TRBJ2-6; 7 bases map to TRBD1. Germline V gives CDR1 ENHRY, CDR2 SYGVKD. The V gene end was trimmed by 4 bases and the J gene end by 2 bases; junction bases not matched to a gene: 2. The length of the CDR3 is 15 residues.

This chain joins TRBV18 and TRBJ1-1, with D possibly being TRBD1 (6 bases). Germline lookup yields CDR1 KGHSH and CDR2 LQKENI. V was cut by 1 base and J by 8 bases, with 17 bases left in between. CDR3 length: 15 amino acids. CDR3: CASSPRDRYHWEAFF. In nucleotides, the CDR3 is TGTGCCAGCTCACCACGCGACAGGTATCATTGGGAAGCTTTCTTT.

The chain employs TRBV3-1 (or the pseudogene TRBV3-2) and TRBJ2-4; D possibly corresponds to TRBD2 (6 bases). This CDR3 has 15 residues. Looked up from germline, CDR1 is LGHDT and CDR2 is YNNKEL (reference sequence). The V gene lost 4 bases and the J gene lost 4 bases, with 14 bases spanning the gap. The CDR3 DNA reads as TGTGCCAGCAGCCTAAACGGGGGTCGGAAAAACATTCAGTACTTC. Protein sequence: CASSLNGGRKNIQYF.

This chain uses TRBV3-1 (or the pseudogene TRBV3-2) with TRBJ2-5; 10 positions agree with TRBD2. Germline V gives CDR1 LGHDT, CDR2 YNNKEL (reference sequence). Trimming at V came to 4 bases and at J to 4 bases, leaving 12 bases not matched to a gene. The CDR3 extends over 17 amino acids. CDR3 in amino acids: CASSLGGSGGRLETQYF. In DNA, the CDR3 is TGTGCCAGCAGCCTCGGAGGTAGCGGGGGGAGGTTAGAGACCCAGTACTTC.

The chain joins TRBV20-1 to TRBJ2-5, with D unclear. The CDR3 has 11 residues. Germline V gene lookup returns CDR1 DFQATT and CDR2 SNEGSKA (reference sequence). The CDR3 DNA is TGCTCGAGCAGGCTCCAAGAGACCCAGTACTTC. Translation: CSSRLQETQYF.

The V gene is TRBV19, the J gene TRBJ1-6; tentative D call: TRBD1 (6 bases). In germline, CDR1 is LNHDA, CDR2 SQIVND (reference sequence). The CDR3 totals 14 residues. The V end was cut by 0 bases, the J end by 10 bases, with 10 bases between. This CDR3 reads CASSIEQGSSPLHF. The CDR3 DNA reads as TGTGCCAGTAGTATAGAACAGGGAAGCTCACCCCTCCACTTT.

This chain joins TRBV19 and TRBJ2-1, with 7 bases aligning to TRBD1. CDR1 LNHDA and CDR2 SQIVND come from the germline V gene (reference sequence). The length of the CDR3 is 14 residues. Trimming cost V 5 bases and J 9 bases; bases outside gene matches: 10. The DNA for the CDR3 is TGTGCCAGTAGTCACCCGACAGGGTTGATTGAGCAGTTCTTC. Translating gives CASSHPTGLIEQFF.

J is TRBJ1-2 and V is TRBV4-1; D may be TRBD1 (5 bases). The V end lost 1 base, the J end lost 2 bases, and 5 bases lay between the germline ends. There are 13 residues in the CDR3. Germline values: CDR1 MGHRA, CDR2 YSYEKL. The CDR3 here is CASSQGTNYGYTF. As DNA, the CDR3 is TGCGCCAGCAGCCAAGGGACAAACTATGGCTACACCTTC.